These 4 T cell receptor beta chains share one sample of origin, sequenced in a study of post-analysis software for immune sequencing data. Study-wide results and limits: Several TRBV segments (TRBV5-6, TRBV5-1 and TRBV20-1 among them) occurred more frequently in patients than in controls.

Included in the TCR beta cDNA libraries were unique molecular identifiers. Using its own MiXCR run on the PCR reads, TCRdb lists one record per CDR3 protein. The sample has hundreds of thousands of distinct CDR3 sequences, 53% seen once. The antigens for these receptors are not known. Sequenced input: blood. The source of these receptors is a girl aged 5 to 17 with multiple sclerosis.

V and J are TRBV5-1 and TRBJ2-2; D gene uncertain. CDR3 length: 16 amino acids. Per the germline V gene, CDR1 is SGHRS and CDR2 is YFSETQ. V was pared by 0 bases and J by 1 base, with 10 bases between. CDR3 sequence (DNA): TGCGCCAGCAGCTTGGTGGCCTCAAAGAACACCGGGGAGCTGTTTTTT. Residues: CASSLVASKNTGELFF.

For the CDR3, the DNA is TGTGCCAGCAAATTTAGCGGGAGCACAGATACGCAGTATTTT. This encodes CASKFSGSTDTQYF. The genes are TRBV6-5 and TRBJ2-3; 7 nucleotides match TRBD2. V trimming: 7 bases; J trimming: 0 bases; junction bases outside the gene matches: 4. Germline V gene data show CDR1 as MNHEY and CDR2 as SVGAGI. There are 14 residues in the CDR3.

This chain connects TRBV18 to TRBJ1-1, with D unresolved. The length of the CDR3 is 14 residues. Trimming took off 4 bases at V and 2 bases at J, with 11 bases between the two ends. The germline V gene has CDR1 KGHSH and CDR2 LQKENI. The CDR3 coding sequence is TGTGCCAGCTCACTTGACAAAACCAACACTGAAGCTTTCTTT. Amino acids: CASSLDKTNTEAFF. The full variable domain, rest sourced from reference TRBV18 and TRBJ1-1, is NAGVMQNPRHLVRRRGQEARLRCSPMKGHSHVYWYRQLPEEGLKFMVYLQKENIIDESGMPKERFSAEFPKEGPSILRIQQVVRGDSAAYFCASSLDKTNTEAFFGQGTRLTVV.

The J gene is TRBJ1-5, the V gene TRBV15; no clear D gene. CDR3 size: 15 residues. CDR1 is LNHNV, CDR2 YYDKDF, per germline (reference sequence). V shed 0 bases and J shed 4 bases, with 10 bases lying between them. The CDR3 DNA reads TGTGCCACCAGCAGAGAGGTACGAGGTAATCAGCCCCAGCATTTT. It translates to CATSREVRGNQPQHF.